One sample yielded the 16 T cell receptor beta chains listed below, sequenced in a study of regulatory T cells in long-lasting Graves disease. According to the study, TCR beta libraries were built with iRepertoire HTBI primers and CDR3-region Arm-PCR. TCRdb independently ran MiXCR on the multiplex PCR reads; one entry per CDR3 protein. This table holds about 400,000 distinct CDR3 sequences, around 20% found once. The time point was: persistent/refractory GD, antithyroid drugs over 5 years with positive TRAb. Isolated PBMC RNA provided the starting material for the TCR library. The source material was peripheral blood mononuclear cells (PBMCs), sampled when the disease was refractory, from a patient treated with antithyroid drugs. The receptors were sampled from a female donor with Graves disease.

Only one count was recorded for this clonotype. The rearrangement uses TRBV20-1 and TRBJ1-1; D unresolved. CDR1 is DFQATT, CDR2 SNEGSKA, per germline (reference sequence). The V end was cut by 6 bases, the J end by 3 bases, with 11 bases between. CDR3 length: 12 amino acids. Here the CDR3 reads CSASFGDTEAFF. The CDR3 DNA is TGCAGTGCCAGCTTCGGGGACACTGAAGCTTTCTTT.

This clonotype was detected ten times or more. The rearrangement joins TRBV12-3 or TRBV12-4 to TRBJ2-7; 15 nucleotides line up with TRBD2. The CDR3 extends over 15 amino acids. The V gene end was trimmed by 3 bases and the J gene end by 7 bases; junction bases not matched to a gene: 4. Written as DNA, the CDR3 is TGTGCCAGCAGTTTCATGGGACTAGCGGGAGGAGAGCAGTACTTC. As protein: CASSFMGLAGGEQYF.

This clonotype showed up just a few times. This chain connects TRBV27 to TRBJ2-7; 8 nucleotides match TRBD1. Germline V lookup: CDR1 MNHEY, CDR2 SMNVEV (reference sequence). Germline trimming cut 7 bases from V and 7 bases from J; bases unmatched to any gene: 18. The CDR3 has 16 residues. In DNA form, the CDR3 reads TGTGCCAGCACCCCAATCACCGGGACAGGTCCCCAGGAGCAGTACTTC. Translating gives CASTPITGTGPQEQYF.

Many counts were recorded for this clonotype. J is TRBJ1-1 and V is TRBV11-2; 11 nucleotides line up with TRBD1. The CDR3 has 16 amino acids. Trimming at V came to 5 bases and at J to 5 bases, leaving 10 bases not matched to a gene. Germline V CDR1 and CDR2: SGHAT, FQNNGV. In DNA form, the CDR3 reads TGTGCCAGCAGCACTGGGACAGGGGGTCTAGGAACTGAAGCTTTCTTT. The encoded protein is CASSTGTGGLGTEAFF.

This clonotype was seen at least ten times. V gene TRBV3-1 combines with J gene TRBJ1-1; D unresolved. CDR1 and CDR2 (germline): LGHDT, YNNKEL (reference sequence). The CDR3 contains 13 residues. Trimming cost V 4 bases and J 5 bases, with 11 bases left between them. CDR3 DNA sequence: TGTGCCAGCAGCCTAGACCTGGAGACTGAAGCTTTCTTT. As protein: CASSLDLETEAFF.

This clonotype was counted once. This chain joins TRBV5-6 and TRBJ1-2; 9 nucleotides line up with TRBD1. The CDR3 sequence is 14 residues long. V was clipped by 4 bases and J by 7 bases; unmatched bases: 8. Germline-derived CDR1 and CDR2 are SGHDT and YYEEEE. DNA of the CDR3: TGTGCCAGCAGCCCGACAGGGGGTTTGCGTGGCTACACCTTC. Translating it yields CASSPTGGLRGYTF.

The chain combines TRBV18 with TRBJ1-5, with D unresolved. This CDR3 has 13 residues. Germline V gene lookup returns CDR1 KGHSH and CDR2 LQKENI. The ends were cut back, 6 bases at V and 3 bases at J, with 9 bases in the middle. CDR3 in amino acids: CASSPEFNQPQHF. The CDR3 DNA reads as TGTGCCAGCTCGCCTGAATTCAATCAGCCCCAGCATTTT.

Ten or more counts support this clonotype. This rearrangement joins TRBV20-1 to TRBJ2-5; D might be TRBD1 (5 bases). The CDR3 contains 13 residues. Per germline, CDR1 DFQATT and CDR2 SNEGSKA (reference sequence). Trimming left V 6 bases short and J 2 bases short, with 13 bases between. The chain's CDR3 is CSAPTRVQETQYF. CDR3 bases: TGCAGTGCCCCCACCAGGGTACAAGAGACCCAGTACTTC.

About this clonotype itself: Only one base separates this from a far larger clonotype, so it likely reflects a read error. The gene calls are TRBV11-2 and TRBJ2-2, with 14 bases lining up with TRBD2. The CDR3 contains 16 residues. The germline gives CDR1 SGHAT, CDR2 FQNNGV. Trimming took 4 bases from V and 4 from J; bases not matched to a gene: 2. This CDR3 is CASSWGLAGATGELFF. CDR3 bases: TGTGCCAGCAGCTGGGGACTAGCGGGAGCCACCGGGGAGCTGTTTTTT.

In this sample, this clonotype turned up many times. The genes are TRBV6-2 or TRBV6-3 and TRBJ1-1; perhaps TRBD1 as D (5 bases). V lost 5 bases and J 8 bases, leaving 18 bases between the germline ends. Per the germline V gene, CDR1 is MNHEY and CDR2 is SVGEGT. CDR3 length: 14 residues. CDR3 amino acids: CASSALRGVSEAFF. The DNA for the CDR3 is TGTGCCAGCAGTGCACTCCGGGGCGTATCAGAAGCTTTCTTT.

This clonotype was detected only a few times. The J gene is TRBJ2-7, the V gene TRBV19, with TRBD1 identical over 10 bases. Germline V gene sequence: CDR1 LNHDA, CDR2 SQIVND (reference sequence). This CDR3 comprises 15 residues. V shed 5 bases, J shed 6 bases, and the junction held 10 bases outside the gene matches. This chain's CDR3 is CASSPRRDRGGEQYF. The CDR3 DNA follows: TGTGCCAGTAGTCCCCGCCGGGACAGGGGCGGCGAGCAGTACTTC.

The rearrangement joins TRBV7-2 to TRBJ1-1; 8 bases line up with TRBD1. The CDR3 contains 12 residues. Germline CDR1 is SGHTA and CDR2 is FQGNSA. The V segment lost 3 bases and the J segment 11 bases; nucleotides outside the gene matches: 5. Written as DNA, the CDR3 is TGTGCCAGCAGCTTTGACAGGGGCAGCGCTTTCTTT. It specifies CASSFDRGSAFF.

This clonotype was counted ten times or more. The gene calls are TRBV7-2 and TRBJ1-1; no clear D gene. The germline CDR1 and CDR2 sequences are SGHTA and FQGNSA. The CDR3 consists of 12 residues. Trimming took 3 bases from V and 7 from J, leaving 9 bases between them. CDR3 bases: TGTGCCAGCAGCTTTCTTACCCTTGAAGCTTTCTTT. Translating gives CASSFLTLEAFF.

DNA of the CDR3: TGTGCCAGCAGTTACTCGGACTTAGGGGCAGTAAAGCATTTT. Its protein product is CASSYSDLGAVKHF. The chain carries TRBV6-2 or TRBV6-3 and TRBJ1-5, with D possibly TRBD1 on 5 matching bases. The germline CDR1 and CDR2 sequences are MNHEY and SVGEGT. Trimming left V 0 bases short and J 14 bases short, with 17 bases between. The CDR3 covers 14 residues.

This clonotype was recorded many times. The genes are TRBV12-3 or TRBV12-4 and TRBJ1-5, with a weak D call TRBD1 (5 bases). V lost 2 bases and J 0 bases, leaving 8 bases between the germline ends. The CDR3 consists of 15 residues. The CDR3 protein is CASSLPGYSNQPQHF. CDR3 in DNA: TGTGCCAGCAGTTTACCAGGGTATAGCAATCAGCCCCAGCATTTT.

This clonotype has only a few counts. The genes are TRBV5-6 and TRBJ1-3, with D perhaps matching TRBD1 (5 bases). Germline assignment: CDR1 SGHDT and CDR2 YYEEEE. V dropped 2 bases and J dropped 2 bases, with 11 bases sitting between them. This CDR3 is built from 15 residues. CDR3 in DNA: TGTGCCAGCAGCTTTCAGGGACGGACTGGAAACACCATATATTTT. Translation gives CASSFQGRTGNTIYF.